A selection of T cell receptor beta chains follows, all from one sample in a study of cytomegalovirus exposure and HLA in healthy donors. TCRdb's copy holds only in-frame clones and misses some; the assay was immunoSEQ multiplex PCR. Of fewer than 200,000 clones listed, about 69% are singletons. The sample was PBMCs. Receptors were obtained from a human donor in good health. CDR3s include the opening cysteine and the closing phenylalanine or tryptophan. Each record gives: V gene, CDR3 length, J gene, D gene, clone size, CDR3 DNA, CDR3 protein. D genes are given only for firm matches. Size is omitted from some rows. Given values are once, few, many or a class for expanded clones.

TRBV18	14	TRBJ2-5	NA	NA	TGTGCCAGCTCAAGGTTAGGGGCCCAAGAGACCCAGTACTTC	CASSRLGAQETQYF
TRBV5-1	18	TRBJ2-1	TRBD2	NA	TGCGCCAGCAGCTTGAGCATAGGTAGCGGGGGGCTCTACAATGAGCAGTTCTTC	CASSLSIGSGGLYNEQFF
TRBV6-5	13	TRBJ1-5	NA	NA	TGTGCCAGCAGTTACACATTCAATCAGCCCCAGCATTTT	CASSYTFNQPQHF
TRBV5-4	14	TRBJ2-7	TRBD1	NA	TGTGCCAGCAGCACAGGGACAGGGCGTAGTGAGCAGTACTTC	CASSTGTGRSEQYF
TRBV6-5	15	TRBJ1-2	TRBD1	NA	TGTGCCAGCACTCTGGGACAGGGCTACCGTTATGGCTACACCTTC	CASTLGQGYRYGYTF
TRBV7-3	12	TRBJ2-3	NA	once	TGTGCCAGCAGCCCTAGCACAGATACGCAGTATTTT	CASSPSTDTQYF
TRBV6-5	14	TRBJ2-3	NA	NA	TGTGCCAGCACCAGAAGGCTAGGGGCAGATACGCAGTATTTT	CASTRRLGADTQYF
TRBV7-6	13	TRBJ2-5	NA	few	TGTGCCAGCAGGATGACAGCACAAGAGACCCAGTACTTC	CASRMTAQETQYF
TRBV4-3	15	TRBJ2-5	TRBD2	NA	TGCGCCAGCAGCCGAAGACTAGCGGGGCCAGAGACCCAGTACTTC	CASSRRLAGPETQYF
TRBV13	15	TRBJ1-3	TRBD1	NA	TGTGCCAGCAGACAGGGACAGGGAGGTAGAAACACCATATATTTT	CASRQGQGGRNTIYF
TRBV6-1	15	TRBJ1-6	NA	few	TGTGCCAGCACCTCGGACAACTCCTATAATTCACCCCTCCACTTT	CASTSDNSYNSPLHF
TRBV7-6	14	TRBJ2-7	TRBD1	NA	TGTGCCAGCAGCTTAACAGGGGGGTCCTACGAGCAGTACTTC	CASSLTGGSYEQYF
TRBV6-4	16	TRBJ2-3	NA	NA	TGTGCCAGCAGCCGAGGGATAGGGGGGGGCACAGATACGCAGTATTTT	CASSRGIGGGTDTQYF
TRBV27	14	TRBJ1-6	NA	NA	TGTGCCAGCAGTTTCCCGGACACCAATTCACCCCTCCACTTT	CASSFPDTNSPLHF
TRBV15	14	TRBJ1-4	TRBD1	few	TGTGCCACCAGCGGTGGGACAGGGAATGAAAAACTGTTTTTT	CATSGGTGNEKLFF
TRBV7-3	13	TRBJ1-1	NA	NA	TGTGCCAGCAGCCGACAGCCGAACACTGAAGCTTTCTTT	CASSRQPNTEAFF
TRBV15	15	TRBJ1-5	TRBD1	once	TGTGCCACCAGCAGAGGGGGACAGGGTTCGCAGCCCCAGCATTTT	CATSRGGQGSQPQHF
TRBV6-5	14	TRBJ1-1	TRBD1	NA	TGTGCCAGCAGGGTACAGGGGGCGACGACTGAAGCTTTCTTT	CASRVQGATTEAFF
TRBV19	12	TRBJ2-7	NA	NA	TGTGCCAGTAGTCCCCGCGAGACACAGCAGTACTTC	CASSPRETQQYF
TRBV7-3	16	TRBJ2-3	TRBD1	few	TGTGCCAGCAGCTTAACGGGACAGGGGGCATCAGATACGCAGTATTTT	CASSLTGQGASDTQYF
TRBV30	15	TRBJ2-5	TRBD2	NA	TGTGCCTGGAGCGATCTAGCGGGGGGGCGGCAGACCCAGTACTTC	CAWSDLAGGRQTQYF
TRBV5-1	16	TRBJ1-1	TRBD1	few	TGCGCCAGCGCCCAGACAGGGGGCCTATCTACCACTGAAGCTTTCTTT	CASAQTGGLSTTEAFF
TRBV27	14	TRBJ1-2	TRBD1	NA	TGTGCCAGCAGTTACTCACAGGGGGCGCGTGGCTACACCTTC	CASSYSQGARGYTF
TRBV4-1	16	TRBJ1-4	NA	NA	TGCGCCAGCAGCCCATCTCCCGGGACACCGAATGAAAAACTGTTTTTT	CASSPSPGTPNEKLFF
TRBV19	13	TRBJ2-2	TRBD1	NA	TGTGCCAGTAGTGGACAGGGGAGCGGGGAGCTGTTTTTT	CASSGQGSGELFF
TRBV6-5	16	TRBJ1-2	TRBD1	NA	TGTGCCAGCAGTTATTCGCCGACAGGGAGAATCTATGGCTACACCTTC	CASSYSPTGRIYGYTF
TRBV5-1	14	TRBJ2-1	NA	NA	TGCGCCAGCAGCCCCACGACAGGTTTGTACGAGCAGTTCTTC	CASSPTTGLYEQFF
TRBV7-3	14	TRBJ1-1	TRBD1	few	TGTGCCAGCAGCTTAGGCGGCAGGGGGACTGAAGCTTTCTTT	CASSLGGRGTEAFF
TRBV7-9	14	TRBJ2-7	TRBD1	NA	TGTGCCAGCAGCCCCCGGGACAGGGCCTACGAGCAGTACTTC	CASSPRDRAYEQYF
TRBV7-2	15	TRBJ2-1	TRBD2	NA	TGTGCCAGCAGCGCCGGGACTAGCGCTTACAATGAGCAGTTCTTC	CASSAGTSAYNEQFF
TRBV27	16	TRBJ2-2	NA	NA	TGTGCCAGCAGCCGTTGGGGGCCCCGGGGAGCCGGGGAGCTGTTTTTT	CASSRWGPRGAGELFF
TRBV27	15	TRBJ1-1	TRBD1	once	TGTGCCAGCAACATACAGGGGACGTTGAACACTGAAGCTTTCTTT	CASNIQGTLNTEAFF
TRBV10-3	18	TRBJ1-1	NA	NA	TGTGCCATCAGTGACAAATATCAGGGGAGGGGAATGAACACTGAAGCTTTCTTT	CAISDKYQGRGMNTEAFF
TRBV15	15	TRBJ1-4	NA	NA	TGTGCCACCAGCAGAGAGGCAGGGGAAAATGAAAAACTGTTTTTT	CATSREAGENEKLFF
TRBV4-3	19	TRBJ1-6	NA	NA	TGCGCCAGCAGCCAGGGGCCCACTTTCTTACGGGTGGGTTATTCACCCCTCCACTTT	CASSQGPTFLRVGYSPLHF
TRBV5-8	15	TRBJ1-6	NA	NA	TGTGCCAGCGGCGGGGCGAGGGCCTATAATTCACCCCTCCACTTT	CASGGARAYNSPLHF
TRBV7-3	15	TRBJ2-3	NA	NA	TGTGCCAGCAGCCAAGGGACACTCAGCACAGATACGCAGTATTTT	CASSQGTLSTDTQYF
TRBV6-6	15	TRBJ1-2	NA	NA	TGTGCCAGCAGTTACGTCGGGAGGACTAACTATGGCTACACCTTC	CASSYVGRTNYGYTF
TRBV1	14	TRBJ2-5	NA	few	TGCACCAGCAGCCAAGGAAACATCTTGGAGACCCAGTACTTC	CTSSQGNILETQYF
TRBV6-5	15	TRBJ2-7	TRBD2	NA	TGTGCCACGAAGGGACTAGCGGGTCGGGCCTACGAGCAGTACTTC	CATKGLAGRAYEQYF
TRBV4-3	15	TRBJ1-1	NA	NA	TGCGCCAGCAGCCAAGGGGGGGGAGTGAACACTGAAGCTTTCTTT	CASSQGGGVNTEAFF
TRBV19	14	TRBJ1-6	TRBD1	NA	TGTGCCAGTAGGGAGACAGGGGATAATTCACCCCTCCACTTT	CASRETGDNSPLHF
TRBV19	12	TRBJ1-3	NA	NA	TGTGCCAGCCTGTCCTCTGGAAACACCATATATTTT	CASLSSGNTIYF
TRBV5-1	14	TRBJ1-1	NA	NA	TGCGCCAGCACCATAGGGGGGGGCGCCGCTGAAGCTTTCTTT	CASTIGGGAAEAFF
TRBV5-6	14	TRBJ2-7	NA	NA	TGTGCCAGCAGCTTGGGGACAACCACCTACGAGCAGTACTTC	CASSLGTTTYEQYF